This TCR beta chain was recovered during a study of blood T cell repertoires in COVID-19. The overall study: The United States, Italy and Spain supplied acute and convalescent COVID-19 samples.

The junction had 7 bases not matched to a gene; V was cut back by 4 bases and J by 1 base. The CDR3 contains 16 residues. CDR1 is LGHDT and CDR2 is YNNKEL in the germline V gene (reference sequence). Enrolled through a virtual design, the participants were between roughly 18 and 89 years of age and came from 24 US areas. Researchers sorted participants into cohorts using their self-reported clinical history. Original analysis: By means of reference gene primer amplification, nucleated cell counts were estimated. The data were produced by immunoSEQ multiplex PCR, yet TCRdb's version contains in-frame clones alone and is incomplete. The D gene and trimming were derived from the DNA, and the V and J assignments and clone size from that table. Counted here are under 300,000 clones, around 88% occurring once; the ten biggest clones make up about 3.3%.

The rearrangement joins TRBV3-1 (or the pseudogene TRBV3-2) to TRBJ2-3; 8 nucleotides agree with TRBD1. The TCR sequence derives from a woman aged 40 to 50 with acute COVID-19. Sequencing used PBMCs or T cells enriched from blood (not recorded which). DNA for the CDR3: TGTGCCAGCAGCCCATGGACAGGGAGTGGCACAGATACGCAGTATTTT. Its protein is CASSPWTGSGTDTQYF.